This TCR beta chain was captured by sequencing in a study of blood T cell repertoires in COVID-19. Across the study: PBMCs, B-cell-depleted T cells, or T cells were the source of the cDNA or gDNA that made up the material.

This table comes from immunoSEQ multiplex PCR, and its TCRdb copy is limited to in-frame clones, with some not included. The sample contains 70,000 to 90,000 clones, about four fifths of which appear only once. The CDR3 length is 15 residues. CDR1 is LGHDT, CDR2 YNNKEL, per germline (reference sequence). The junction had 8 bases not matched to a gene; V was cut back by 3 bases and J by 6 bases. The sequence was obtained from a woman aged 60-70 years with acute or convalescent COVID-19. Specimen: peripheral blood. The chain has TRBV3-1 (or the pseudogene TRBV3-2) and TRBJ1-2; TRBD1 agrees at 9 bases. CDR3 DNA: TGTGCCAGCAGCCATATGGGACAGGGAGTCGATGGCTACACCTTC. Amino acids: CASSHMGQGVDGYTF.